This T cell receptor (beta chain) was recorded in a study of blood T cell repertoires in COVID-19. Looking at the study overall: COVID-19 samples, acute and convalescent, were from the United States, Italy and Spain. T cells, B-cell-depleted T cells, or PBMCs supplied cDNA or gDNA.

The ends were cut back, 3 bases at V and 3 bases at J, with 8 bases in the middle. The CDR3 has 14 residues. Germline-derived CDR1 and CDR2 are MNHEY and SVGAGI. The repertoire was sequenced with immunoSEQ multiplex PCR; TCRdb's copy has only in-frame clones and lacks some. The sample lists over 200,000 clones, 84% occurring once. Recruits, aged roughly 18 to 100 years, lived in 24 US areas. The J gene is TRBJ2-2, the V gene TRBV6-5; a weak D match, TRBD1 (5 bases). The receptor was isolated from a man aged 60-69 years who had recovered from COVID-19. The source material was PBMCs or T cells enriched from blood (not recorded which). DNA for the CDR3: TGTGCCAGCAGTTATGCAGGGTACACCGGGGAGCTGTTTTTT. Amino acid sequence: CASSYAGYTGELFF.